This T cell receptor (beta chain) was identified during a study of blood T cell repertoires in COVID-19. Authors' analysis steps: Amplified reference gene primers provided the basis for estimating nucleated cell counts. Sequencing was performed with immunoSEQ multiplex PCR; in TCRdb, only in-frame clones are kept and a portion is missing. The DNA gave D and trimming, while V, J and clone size come from that table. The top ten hold approximately 5% of the sample, which has 250,000 to 400,000 clones, about nine tenths seen once. This CDR3 is 15 amino acids long. Trimming took 5 bases from V and 8 from J; bases not matched to a gene: 12. Germline V gene sequence: CDR1 SGHTA, CDR2 FQGTGA.

Material for sequencing was PBMCs or T cells enriched from blood (not recorded which). The chain employs TRBV7-3 and TRBJ1-2; 9 nucleotides align to TRBD1. The receptor's source is a man aged 60 to 69 who had recovered from COVID-19. The chain's CDR3 is CASSPGQGPTGGYTF. CDR3 DNA sequence: TGTGCCAGCAGCCCGGGACAGGGCCCAACGGGAGGCTACACCTTC.